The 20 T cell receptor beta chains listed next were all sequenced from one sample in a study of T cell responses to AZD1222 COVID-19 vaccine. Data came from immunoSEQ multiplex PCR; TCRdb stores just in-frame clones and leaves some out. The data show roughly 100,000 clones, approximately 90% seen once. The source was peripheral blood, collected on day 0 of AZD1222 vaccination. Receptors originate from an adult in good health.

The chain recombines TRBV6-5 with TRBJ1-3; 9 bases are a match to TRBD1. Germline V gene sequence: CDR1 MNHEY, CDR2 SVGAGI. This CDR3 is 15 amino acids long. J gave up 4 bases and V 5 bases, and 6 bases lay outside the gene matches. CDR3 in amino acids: CASSRDRASGNTIYF. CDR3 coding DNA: TGTGCCAGCAGTCGGGACAGGGCATCCGGAAACACCATATATTTT.

CDR3: CASSGTGTGRAQYF. DNA for the CDR3: TGTGCCAGCAGTGGCACCGGGACAGGGAGGGCGCAGTATTTT. V is TRBV25-1 and J is TRBJ2-3; 9 nucleotides match TRBD1. Germline V lookup: CDR1 MGHDK, CDR2 SYGVNS. The length of the CDR3 is 14 residues. With 4 bases clipped from V and 10 bases from J, the junction kept 9 bases outside the gene matches.

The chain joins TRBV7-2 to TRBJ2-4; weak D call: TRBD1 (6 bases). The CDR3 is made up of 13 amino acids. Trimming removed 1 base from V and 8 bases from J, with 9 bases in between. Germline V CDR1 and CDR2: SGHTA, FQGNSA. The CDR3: CASSLDRDDIQYF. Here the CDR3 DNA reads TGTGCCAGCAGCTTAGACAGGGACGACATTCAGTACTTC. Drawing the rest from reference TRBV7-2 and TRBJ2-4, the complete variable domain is GAGVSQSPSNKVTEKGKDVELRCDPISGHTALYWYRQSLGQGLEFLIYFQGNSAPDKSGLPSDRFSAERTGGSVSTLTIQRTQQEDSAVYLCASSLDRDDIQYFGAGTRLSVL.

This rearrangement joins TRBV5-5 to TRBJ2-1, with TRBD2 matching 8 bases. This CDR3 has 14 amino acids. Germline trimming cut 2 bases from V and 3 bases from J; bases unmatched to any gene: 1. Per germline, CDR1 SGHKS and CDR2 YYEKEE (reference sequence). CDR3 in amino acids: CASSFSGSYNEQFF. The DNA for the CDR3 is TGTGCCAGCAGCTTCAGCGGGAGCTACAATGAGCAGTTCTTC.

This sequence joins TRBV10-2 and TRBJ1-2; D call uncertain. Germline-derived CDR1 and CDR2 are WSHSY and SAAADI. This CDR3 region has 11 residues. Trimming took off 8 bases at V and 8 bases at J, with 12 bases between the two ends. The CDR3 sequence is CASGSSSGYTF. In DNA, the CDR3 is TGCGCCAGCGGCTCGTCTAGCGGCTACACCTTC.

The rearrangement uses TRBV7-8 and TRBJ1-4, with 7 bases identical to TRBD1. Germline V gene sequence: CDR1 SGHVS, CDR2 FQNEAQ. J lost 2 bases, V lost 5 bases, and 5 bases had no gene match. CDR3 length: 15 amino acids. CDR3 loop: CASSGPTGTNEKLFF. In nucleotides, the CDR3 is TGTGCCAGCAGCGGACCGACAGGGACTAATGAAAAACTGTTTTTT.

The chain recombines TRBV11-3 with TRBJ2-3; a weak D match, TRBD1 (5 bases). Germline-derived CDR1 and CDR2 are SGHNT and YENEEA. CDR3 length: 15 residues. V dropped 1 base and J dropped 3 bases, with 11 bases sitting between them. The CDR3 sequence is CASSLVGSGTDTQYF. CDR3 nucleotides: TGTGCCAGCAGCTTAGTGGGGTCAGGGACAGATACGCAGTATTTT.

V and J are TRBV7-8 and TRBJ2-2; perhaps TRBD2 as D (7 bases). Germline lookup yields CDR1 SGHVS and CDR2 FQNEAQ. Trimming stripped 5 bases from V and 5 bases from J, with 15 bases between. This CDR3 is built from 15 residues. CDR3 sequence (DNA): TGTGCCAGCAGCCCAGCGGGGAGGGGGACCGGGGAGCTGTTTTTT. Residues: CASSPAGRGTGELFF.

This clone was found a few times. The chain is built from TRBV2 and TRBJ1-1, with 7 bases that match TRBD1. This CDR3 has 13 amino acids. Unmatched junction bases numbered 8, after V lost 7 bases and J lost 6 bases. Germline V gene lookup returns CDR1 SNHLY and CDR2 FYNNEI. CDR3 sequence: CASNTRGQSEAFF. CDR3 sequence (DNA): TGTGCCAGCAATACAAGGGGACAGTCTGAAGCTTTCTTT.

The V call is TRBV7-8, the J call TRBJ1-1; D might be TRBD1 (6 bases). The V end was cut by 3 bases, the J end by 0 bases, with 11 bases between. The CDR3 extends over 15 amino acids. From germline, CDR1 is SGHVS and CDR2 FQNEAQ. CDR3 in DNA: TGTGCCAGCAGCTTGGGGCAGGGGTTGAACACTGAAGCTTTCTTT. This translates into CASSLGQGLNTEAFF.

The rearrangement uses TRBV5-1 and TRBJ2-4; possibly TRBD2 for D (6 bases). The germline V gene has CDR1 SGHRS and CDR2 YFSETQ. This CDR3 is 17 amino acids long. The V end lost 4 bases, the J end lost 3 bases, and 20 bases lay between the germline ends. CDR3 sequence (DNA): TGCGCCAGCAGCAGCGGGCCTGGGGATTTTAGCAAAAACATTCAGTACTTC. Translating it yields CASSSGPGDFSKNIQYF.

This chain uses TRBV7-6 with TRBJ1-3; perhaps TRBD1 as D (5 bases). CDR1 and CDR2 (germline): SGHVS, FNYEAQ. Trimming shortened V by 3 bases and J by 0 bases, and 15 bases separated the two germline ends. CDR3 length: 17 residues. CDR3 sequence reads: CASSFLSGLGSGNTIYF. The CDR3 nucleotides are TGTGCCAGCAGCTTCCTCTCGGGACTTGGCTCTGGAAACACCATATATTTT.

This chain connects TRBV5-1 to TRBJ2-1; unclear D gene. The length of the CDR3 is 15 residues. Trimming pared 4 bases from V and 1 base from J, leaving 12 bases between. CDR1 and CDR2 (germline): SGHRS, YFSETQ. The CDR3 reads CASSLSIQSYNEQFF. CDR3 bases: TGCGCCAGCAGCCTCTCTATCCAGTCCTACAATGAGCAGTTCTTC.

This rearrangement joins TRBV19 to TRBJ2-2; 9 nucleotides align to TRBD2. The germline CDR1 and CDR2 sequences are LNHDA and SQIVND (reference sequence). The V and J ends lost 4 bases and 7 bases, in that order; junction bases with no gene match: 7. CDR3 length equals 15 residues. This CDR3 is CASSKGTSPSGELFF. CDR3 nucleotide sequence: TGTGCCAGTAGTAAAGGGACTAGCCCCAGCGGGGAGCTGTTTTTT.

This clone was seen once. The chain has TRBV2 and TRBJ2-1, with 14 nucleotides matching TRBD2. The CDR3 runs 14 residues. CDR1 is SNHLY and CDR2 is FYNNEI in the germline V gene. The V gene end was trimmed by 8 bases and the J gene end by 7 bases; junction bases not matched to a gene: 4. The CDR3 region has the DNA TGTGCCAGCTCTAGACTAGCGGGAGGGAATGAGCAGTTCTTC. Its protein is CASSRLAGGNEQFF.

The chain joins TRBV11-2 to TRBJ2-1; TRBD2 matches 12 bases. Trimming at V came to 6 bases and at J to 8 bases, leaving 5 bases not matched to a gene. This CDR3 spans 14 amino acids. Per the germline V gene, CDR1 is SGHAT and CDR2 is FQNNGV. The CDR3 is CASSLAGGSHEQFF. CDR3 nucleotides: TGTGCCAGCAGTCTAGCGGGAGGGTCGCATGAGCAGTTCTTC.

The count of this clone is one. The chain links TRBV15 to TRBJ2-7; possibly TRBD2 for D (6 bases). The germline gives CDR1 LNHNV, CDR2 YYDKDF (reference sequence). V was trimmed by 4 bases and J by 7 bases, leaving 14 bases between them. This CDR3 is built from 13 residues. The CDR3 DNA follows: TGTGCCACCAGCACCCCCGGGAGTGGTGAGCAGTACTTC. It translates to CATSTPGSGEQYF.

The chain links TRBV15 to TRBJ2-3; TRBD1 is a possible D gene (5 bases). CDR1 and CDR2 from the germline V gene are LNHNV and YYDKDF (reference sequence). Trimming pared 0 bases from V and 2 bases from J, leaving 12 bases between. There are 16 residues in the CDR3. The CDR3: CATSRERGGPTDTQYF. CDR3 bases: TGTGCCACCAGCAGAGAAAGGGGCGGACCCACAGATACGCAGTATTTT.

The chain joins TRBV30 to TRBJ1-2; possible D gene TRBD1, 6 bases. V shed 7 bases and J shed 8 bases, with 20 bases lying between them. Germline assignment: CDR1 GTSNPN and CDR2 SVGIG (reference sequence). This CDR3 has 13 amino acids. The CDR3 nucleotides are TGTGCCTCCGTGGGGCAGGGGATAGGAGGCTACACCTTC. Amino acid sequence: CASVGQGIGGYTF.

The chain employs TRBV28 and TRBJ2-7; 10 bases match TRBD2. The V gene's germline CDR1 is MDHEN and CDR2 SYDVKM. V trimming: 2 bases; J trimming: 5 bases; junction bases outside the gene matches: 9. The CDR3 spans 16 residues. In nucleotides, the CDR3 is TGTGCCAGCAGTTTACCTCTAGCGGGAGTTGCTGACGAGCAGTACTTC. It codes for CASSLPLAGVADEQYF.